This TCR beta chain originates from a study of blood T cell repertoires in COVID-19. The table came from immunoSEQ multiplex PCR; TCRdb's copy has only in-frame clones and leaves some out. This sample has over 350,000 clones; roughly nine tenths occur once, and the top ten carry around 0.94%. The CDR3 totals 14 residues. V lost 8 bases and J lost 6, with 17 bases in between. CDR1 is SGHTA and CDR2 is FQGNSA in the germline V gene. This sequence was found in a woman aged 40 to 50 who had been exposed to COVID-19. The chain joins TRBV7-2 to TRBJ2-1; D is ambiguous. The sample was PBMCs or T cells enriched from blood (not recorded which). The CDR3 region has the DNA TGTGCCAGCCAAAATTTCCGGTCCGTCAATGAGCAGTTCTTC. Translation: CASQNFRSVNEQFF.